Listed below are T cell receptor beta chains from one sample, sequenced in a study of graft-versus-host responses after intestinal transplantation. This table comes from immunoSEQ multiplex PCR, and its TCRdb copy is limited to in-frame clones, with some not included. The sample carries about 130,000 clones, around 90% recorded once. These receptors' targets are unknown. Sequenced here: unstimulated CD4+ T cells sorted from spleen or lymph node cells, sampled before intestinal transplant. Receptor source: a human donor who received an intestinal transplant. Both conserved end residues are part of each CDR3. A D gene is named only where the DNA matches it firmly. The size of a clone is reported for some rows only, either as once, few or many, or as a class for expanded clones.

V gene	D gene	J gene	clone size	CDR3 protein	CDR3 DNA
TRBV28	.	TRBJ2-6	.	CASSPTVGSGANVLTF	TGTGCCAGCAGTCCCACCGTCGGTTCTGGGGCCAACGTCCTGACTTTC
TRBV6-1	.	TRBJ2-1	.	CASSPSGASYNEQFF	TGTGCCAGCAGCCCCAGTGGGGCTTCCTACAATGAGCAGTTCTTC
TRBV5-1	TRBD2	TRBJ2-4	once	CASSLAVVAGERAKNIQYF	TGCGCCAGCAGCTTGGCGGTGGTAGCGGGAGAACGGGCCAAAAACATTCAGTACTTC
TRBV5-1	.	TRBJ2-2	.	CASSLVRSQRTGELFF	TGCGCCAGCAGCTTGGTACGTTCCCAGCGGACCGGGGAGCTGTTTTTT
TRBV9	TRBD1	TRBJ1-2	.	CASTSRTGFYGYTF	TGTGCCAGCACTTCCCGGACAGGCTTCTATGGCTACACCTTC
TRBV21-1	.	TRBJ2-7	.	CASSKIVDRGKHEQYF	TGTGCCAGCAGCAAGATCGTCGACAGGGGAAAACACGAGCAGTACTTC
TRBV4-1	TRBD1	TRBJ1-4	.	CASSQDSTGGLVVEKLFF	TGCGCCAGCAGCCAAGATAGTACAGGGGGCCTGGTAGTTGAAAAACTGTTTTTT
TRBV5-1	.	TRBJ2-5	few	CASSLGLARETQYF	TGCGCCAGCAGCTTGGGACTGGCCCGGGAGACCCAGTACTTC
TRBV7-9	.	TRBJ2-7	once	CASSPTGYEQYF	TGTGCCAGCAGTCCTACGGGCTACGAGCAGTACTTC
TRBV28	.	TRBJ2-2	.	CASSQRNTGELFF	TGTGCCAGCAGCCAGAGAAACACCGGGGAGCTGTTTTTT
TRBV4-1	TRBD2	TRBJ2-3	.	CASSQEGLAGRTDTQYF	TGCGCCAGCAGCCAAGAGGGACTAGCGGGGCGCACAGATACGCAGTATTTT
TRBV6-1	.	TRBJ2-1	.	CASSGRDPSSYNEQFF	TGTGCCAGCAGTGGGCGGGACCCGAGCTCCTACAATGAGCAGTTCTTC
TRBV6-6	TRBD1	TRBJ2-7	.	CASSDRGPLSYEQYF	TGTGCCAGCAGTGACAGGGGACCCCTCTCCTACGAGCAGTACTTC
TRBV9	TRBD2	TRBJ2-7	.	CASSVGTSLPYEQYF	TGTGCCAGCAGCGTAGGGACTAGCCTGCCCTACGAGCAGTACTTC
TRBV14	.	TRBJ2-1	.	CASSPLAFLYNEQFF	TGTGCCAGCAGCCCACTAGCTTTCCTTTACAATGAGCAGTTCTTC
TRBV7-3	.	TRBJ2-2	.	CASSRAGNWNTGELFF	TGTGCCAGCAGCCGCGCAGGAAACTGGAACACCGGGGAGCTGTTTTTT
TRBV6-5	.	TRBJ2-7	.	CASSYSREIYEQYF	TGTGCCAGCAGTTACTCACGCGAAATCTACGAGCAGTACTTC
TRBV10-3	TRBD1	TRBJ1-5	.	CAISGTGNNQPQHF	TGTGCCATCAGCGGGACAGGGAACAATCAGCCCCAGCATTTT
TRBV12-5	TRBD1	TRBJ2-1	.	CASGFTGGMPSYNEQFF	TGTGCTAGTGGTTTTACAGGGGGTATGCCCTCCTACAATGAGCAGTTCTTC
TRBV3-2	.	TRBJ2-7	.	CASPEQYF	TGTGCCTCTCCCGAGCAGTACTTC
TRBV6-5	.	TRBJ1-5	.	CASNRANQPQHF	TGTGCCAGCAATCGCGCTAATCAGCCCCAGCATTTT
TRBV19	.	TRBJ2-3	few	CASSTVRGDTQYF	TGTGCCAGTAGTACCGTCCGGGGAGATACGCAGTATTTT
TRBV19	.	TRBJ2-5	.	CASSIFGGGETQYF	TGTGCCAGTAGTATATTTGGAGGGGGAGAGACCCAGTACTTC
TRBV5-3	TRBD1	TRBJ1-5	.	CARSSDRDYSNQPQHF	TGTGCCAGAAGCTCGGACAGGGACTATAGCAATCAGCCCCAGCATTTT
TRBV19	TRBD1	TRBJ1-5	.	CASSEGTDSNQPQHF	TGTGCCAGTAGCGAGGGGACAGATAGCAATCAGCCCCAGCATTTT
TRBV11-2	.	TRBJ1-3	.	CASSLVGGSGNTIYF	TGTGCCAGCAGCTTAGTAGGGGGGTCCGGAAACACCATATATTTT
TRBV27	TRBD2	TRBJ2-1	.	CASSGLAGSNEQFF	TGTGCCAGCAGCGGACTAGCGGGCAGCAATGAGCAGTTCTTC
TRBV6-6	TRBD1	TRBJ1-5	.	CASRKPPGQGVQPQHF	TGTGCCAGCAGAAAGCCTCCGGGACAGGGAGTTCAGCCCCAGCATTTT
TRBV6-5	.	TRBJ2-4	.	CASSYRLVPRNIQYF	TGTGCCAGCAGTTACCGCCTGGTTCCCCGGAACATTCAGTACTTC
TRBV5-1	.	TRBJ2-7	.	CASSLGQDYEQYF	TGCGCCAGCAGCTTGGGGCAGGACTACGAGCAGTACTTC
TRBV2	TRBD1	TRBJ1-3	.	CASSEGTGGNTIYF	TGTGCCAGCAGTGAAGGGACAGGTGGAAACACCATATATTTT